This TCR beta chain came from a study of T cell responses to AZD1222 COVID-19 vaccine. As for the study in general: Analysis merged second doses at about 4 or about 12 weeks. General study points: None of the repertoires were sampled until the peak T cell response had passed. Breadth and depth of Spike-specific TCRs rose after two AZD1222 doses. Females outnumbered males among donors, who were mostly white British; clonal diversity was possibly underestimated.

The CDR3 covers 16 residues. J lost 2 bases, V lost 3 bases, and 9 bases had no gene match. From germline, CDR1 is SGHTA and CDR2 FQGNSA. Sequencing was performed with immunoSEQ multiplex PCR; in TCRdb, only in-frame clones are kept and a portion is missing. The sample includes around 140,000 clones, around 90% seen only once; the top ten take 1.7%. Details on this clone: Antigen: not known.

The chain links TRBV7-2 to TRBJ1-1; 7 bases are shared with TRBD1. The receptor was derived from an adult in good health. The sequenced sample was peripheral blood, obtained on day 0 of AZD1222 vaccination. CDR3 protein: CASSFSGTEANTEAFF. As DNA, the CDR3 is TGTGCCAGCAGCTTCTCCGGGACAGAGGCAAACACTGAAGCTTTCTTT.